These T cell receptor beta chains were read from a single sample in a study of blood T cell repertoires in COVID-19. Using immunoSEQ multiplex PCR, the repertoire was profiled, and TCRdb retains in-frame clones only, with some absent. The sample lists more than 450,000 clones, around 87% occurring once. Sequencing was performed on PBMCs or T cells enriched from blood (not recorded which). The receptor set was obtained from a woman younger than 35 who had recovered from COVID-19. The conserved cysteine and the conserved F or W are not part of the CDR3 here.

CDR3aa: ASSLRSAGQGVYEQY
v_gene: TRBV5-1
j_gene: TRBJ2-7

CDR3aa: ASRTGGKVTEAF
v_gene: TRBV19
j_gene: TRBJ1-1

CDR3aa: ALRDGATEQY
v_gene: TRBV30
j_gene: TRBJ2-7

CDR3aa: ASSLIWTSGYNEQF
v_gene: TRBV28
j_gene: TRBJ2-1

CDR3aa: ASSRSGLRTDTQY
v_gene: TRBV7-3
j_gene: TRBJ2-3

CDR3aa: ASSSGGEAF
v_gene: TRBV5-6
j_gene: TRBJ1-1

CDR3aa: ASSPPGGNYGYT
v_gene: TRBV5-6
j_gene: TRBJ1-2

CDR3aa: ASSLGRGALDTQY
v_gene: TRBV7-2
j_gene: TRBJ2-3

CDR3aa: AITDRQGVDEKLF
v_gene: TRBV10-3
j_gene: TRBJ1-4

CDR3aa: ASSPPGQGTYEQY
v_gene: TRBV5-6
j_gene: TRBJ2-7

CDR3aa: ASSSQITGGYTEAF
v_gene: TRBV4-1
j_gene: TRBJ1-1

CDR3aa: ASSMGGNEQF
v_gene: TRBV19
j_gene: TRBJ2-1